This is a list of T cell receptor beta chains from one sample in a study of T cells in Graves' hyperthyroidism and ophthalmopathy. TCRdb re-analysed the multiplex PCR reads in MiXCR, keeping a single row per CDR3 protein. Altogether 500,000 to 550,000 distinct CDR3 sequences are present, 20% being singletons, with the ten largest covering approximately 25%. Input material: blood. The receptors shown here come from a man aged 18 to 30 with Graves' hyperthyroidism. Each CDR3 is given with its conserved first and last residue.

TRBV19	TRBJ1-5	CASSIAHSWANQPQHF
TRBV6-5	TRBJ2-5	CTSSYGNLAGRLSETQYF
TRBV11-3	TRBJ2-3	CASSFREGTQYF
TRBV7-6	TRBJ1-2	CASSLTIEGVYGYTF
TRBV28	TRBJ1-2	CASSRIQQGFNYGYTF
TRBV12-3/TRBV12-4	TRBJ2-2	CASSSGLAGITGELFF
TRBV30	TRBJ2-7	CAWSARQGVYEQYF
TRBV2	TRBJ2-7	CASKTAGVYEQYF
TRBV6-2/TRBV6-3	TRBJ1-3	CASSYGRSLSGNTIYF
TRBV20-1	TRBJ1-2	CSAQGQAGYGYTF
TRBV6-1	TRBJ2-5	CASSPRVETQYF
TRBV7-7	TRBJ2-5	CASSINEGTSTQETQYF
TRBV12-3/TRBV12-4	TRBJ1-1	CASSGPSTLNTEAFF
TRBV2	TRBJ1-2	CASLTNRQGGLPNYGYTF
TRBV18	TRBJ2-7	CASSPWDSYEQYF
TRBV30	TRBJ1-1	CAWSVRGAGTEAFF
TRBV11-2	TRBJ2-7	CASSWGLSEQYF
TRBV5-1	TRBJ1-1	CASSLWNTNTEAFF
TRBV15	TRBJ2-5	CATSRDLSETQYF
TRBV9	TRBJ1-2	CASGLPRGSLNYGYTF
TRBV6-1	TRBJ1-1	CASILRGPWNTEAFF
TRBV5-1	TRBJ1-2	CASSLLVGGNYGYTF
TRBV3-1	TRBJ2-7	CASSGRDGRPEQYF
TRBV10-3	TRBJ1-2	CAINQGIDYGYTF
TRBV25-1	TRBJ1-2	CANQLDFYGYTF
TRBV27	TRBJ2-7	CAGSTQGYEQYF
TRBV28	TRBJ2-5	CASSLDEGSWETQYF
TRBV19	TRBJ1-1	CASTSPGLNTEAFF
TRBV11-1	TRBJ1-1	CASSSNQLGGTEDNTEAFF
TRBV28	TRBJ1-5	CASSKSGTRSQPQHF
TRBV12-3/TRBV12-4	TRBJ1-1	CASSFRGPDTEAFF
TRBV29-1	TRBJ1-2	CSVAPGPRGYTF
TRBV2	TRBJ1-2	CASRDRAYGYTF
TRBV19	TRBJ1-1	CASGKTGVNTEAFF
TRBV12-3/TRBV12-4	TRBJ2-4	CASTTTARNIQYF
TRBV11-2	TRBJ2-5	CASSLGLAGGPSIGETQYF
TRBV6-1	TRBJ1-6	CASSESGRENSPLHF
TRBV6-1	TRBJ1-2	CASSSRMAGGGNYGYTF
TRBV19	TRBJ1-1	CASSTRTGIGAEAFF
TRBV27	TRBJ1-1	CASRAASNTEAFF
TRBV19	TRBJ1-2	CAVRDSSNYGYTF
TRBV14	TRBJ2-7	CASSQGRGVEQYF
TRBV28	TRBJ1-2	CASSSTPLRPGQTTYGYTF